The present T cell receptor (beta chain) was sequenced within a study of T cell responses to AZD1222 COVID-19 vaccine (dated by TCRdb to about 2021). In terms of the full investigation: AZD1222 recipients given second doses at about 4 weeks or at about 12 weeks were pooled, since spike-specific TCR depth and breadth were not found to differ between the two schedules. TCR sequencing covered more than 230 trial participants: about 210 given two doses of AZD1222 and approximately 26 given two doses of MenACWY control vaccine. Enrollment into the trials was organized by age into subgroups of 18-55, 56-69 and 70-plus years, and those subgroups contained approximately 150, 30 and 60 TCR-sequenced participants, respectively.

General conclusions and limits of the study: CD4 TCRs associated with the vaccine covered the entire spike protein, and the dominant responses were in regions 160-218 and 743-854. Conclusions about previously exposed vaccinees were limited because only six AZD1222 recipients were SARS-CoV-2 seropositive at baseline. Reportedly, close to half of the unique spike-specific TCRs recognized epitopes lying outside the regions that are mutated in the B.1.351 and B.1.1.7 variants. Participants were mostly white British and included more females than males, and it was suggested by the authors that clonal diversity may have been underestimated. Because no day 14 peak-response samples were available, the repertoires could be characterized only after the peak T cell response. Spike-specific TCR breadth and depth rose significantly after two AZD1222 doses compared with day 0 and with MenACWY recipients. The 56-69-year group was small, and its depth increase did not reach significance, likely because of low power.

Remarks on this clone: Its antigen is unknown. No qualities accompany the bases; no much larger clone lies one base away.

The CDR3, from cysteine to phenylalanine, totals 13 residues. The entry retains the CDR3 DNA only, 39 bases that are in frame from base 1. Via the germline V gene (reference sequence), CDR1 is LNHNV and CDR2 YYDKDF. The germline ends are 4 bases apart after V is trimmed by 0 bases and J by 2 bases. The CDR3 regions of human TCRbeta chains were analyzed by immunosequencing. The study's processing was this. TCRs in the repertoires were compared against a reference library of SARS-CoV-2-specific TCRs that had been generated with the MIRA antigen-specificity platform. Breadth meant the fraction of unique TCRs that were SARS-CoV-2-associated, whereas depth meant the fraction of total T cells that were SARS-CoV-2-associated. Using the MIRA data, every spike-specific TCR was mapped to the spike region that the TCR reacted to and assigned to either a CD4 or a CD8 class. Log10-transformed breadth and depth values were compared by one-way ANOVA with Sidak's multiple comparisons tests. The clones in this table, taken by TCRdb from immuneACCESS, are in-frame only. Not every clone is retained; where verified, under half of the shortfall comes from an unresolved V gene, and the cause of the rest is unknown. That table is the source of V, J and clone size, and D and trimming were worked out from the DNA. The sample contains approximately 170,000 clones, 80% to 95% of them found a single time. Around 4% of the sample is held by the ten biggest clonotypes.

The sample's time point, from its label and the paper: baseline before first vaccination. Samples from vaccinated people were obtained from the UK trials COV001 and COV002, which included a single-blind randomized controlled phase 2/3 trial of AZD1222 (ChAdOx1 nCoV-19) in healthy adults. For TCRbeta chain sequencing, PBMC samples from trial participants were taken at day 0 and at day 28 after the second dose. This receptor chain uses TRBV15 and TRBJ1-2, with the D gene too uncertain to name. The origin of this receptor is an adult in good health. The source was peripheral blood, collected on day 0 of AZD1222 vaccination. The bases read TGTGCCACCAGCAGAGATCCGAACTATGGCTACACCTTC. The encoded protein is CATSRDPNYGYTF.